This T cell receptor beta chain was observed in a study of blood T cell repertoires in COVID-19. Study information: Samples representing acute and convalescent COVID-19 were sourced from the United States, Italy and Spain. T cells, B-cell-depleted T cells, or PBMCs supplied cDNA or gDNA.

In the authors' methods: Nucleated cell counts were estimated from reference gene primer amplification. Sequencing was performed with immunoSEQ multiplex PCR; in TCRdb, only in-frame clones are kept and a portion is missing. The V and J calls and clone size come from that table; D and trimming were worked out from the DNA. The sample records approximately 100,000 clones, about 91% being singletons. CDR1 and CDR2 from the germline V gene are SGDLS and YYNGEE. V was clipped by 4 bases and J by 6 bases; unmatched bases: 11. This CDR3 is built from 16 residues. The sample comprised peripheral blood. This receptor was taken from a man in his forties or fifties with acute or convalescent COVID-19. The rearrangement links TRBV9 to TRBJ2-2; TRBD2 agrees at 8 bases. The CDR3 is CASSSPGGGMAGELFF. Here the CDR3 DNA reads TGTGCCAGCAGCTCCCCCGGGGGGGGGATGGCCGGGGAGCTGTTTTTT. The full variable domain, completed using reference TRBV9 and TRBJ2-2, is DSGVTQTPKHLITATGQRVTLRCSPRSGDLSVYWYQQSLDQGLQFLIQYYNGEERAKGNILERFSAQQFPDLHSELNLSSLELGDSALYFCASSSPGGGMAGELFFGEGSRLTVL.